The entry below describes one T cell receptor beta chain. The data belong to a study of blood T cell repertoires in COVID-19. Germline CDR1 and CDR2: SGHTA and FQGNSA. Trimming removed 4 bases at V and 9 bases at J, with 19 bases between. CDR3 length: 15 amino acids. Clones were read by immunoSEQ multiplex PCR, and TCRdb kept only the in-frame ones, dropping some. The sample consists of about 230,000 clones, 75% to 85% of them appearing once. This rearrangement joins TRBV7-2 to TRBJ2-1, with D maybe TRBD2 (5 bases). The TCR was taken from a woman aged 50 to 65 with acute or convalescent COVID-19. The sample comprised peripheral blood. The CDR3 loop is CASSSHPGSTSEQFF. The CDR3 coding sequence is TGTGCCAGCAGCTCCCACCCGGGATCGACGTCTGAGCAGTTCTTC.